This T cell receptor (beta chain) is drawn from a study of blood T cell repertoires in COVID-19. The CDR3 consists of 14 residues. Germline assignment: CDR1 SGHNT and CDR2 YENEEA. Trimming removed 1 base at V and 4 bases at J, with 11 bases between. TCRdb's copy holds only in-frame clones and misses some; the assay was immunoSEQ multiplex PCR. The sample has 200,000 to 250,000 clones, about 83% seen once. This TCR came from a woman in her forties or fifties who had recovered from COVID-19. Sequencing was carried out using PBMCs or T cells enriched from blood (not recorded which). V usage is TRBV11-3 and J usage is TRBJ2-7, with a weak D call TRBD2 (5 bases). CDR3 sequence reads: CASSLAGYGYEQYF. The DNA for the CDR3 is TGTGCCAGCAGCTTAGCGGGGTACGGATACGAGCAGTACTTC.